The sample holds a few counts of the clone carrying this T cell receptor (beta chain). The antigen remains unidentified. With V trimmed by 7 bases and J by 6 bases, 2 bases remained unmatched. This CDR3 has 11 residues. The germline gives CDR1 LNHDA, CDR2 SQIVND (reference sequence). Profiled with immunoSEQ multiplex PCR; TCRdb holds only in-frame clones, not every one. The sample holds tens of thousands of clones; approximately 80% are singletons and the top ten take about 6.6%. Lung cancer patients with chemo-refractory metastatic non-small-cell disease were given focal radiation plus CTLA-4 blockade with ipilimumab. This sample is drawn from a study of radiotherapy plus CTLA-4 blockade in lung cancer. Study-wide background: Objective responses were observed in 15% to 20% of patients, and disease control was achieved by about 30%.

Whole-study results and caveats: Researchers report tumor-derived TCR clones expanding in blood after radiotherapy plus ipilimumab.

Sequencing used peripheral blood, obtained from a patient treated with radiotherapy plus ipilimumab. This clonotype was sampled from a human donor with non-small cell lung cancer who had a complete response to radiotherapy plus ipilimumab. The chain uses TRBV19 and TRBJ1-2, with 7 bases fitting TRBD1. The CDR3 region has the DNA TGTGCCAGTAACAGGGGTGATGGCTACACCTTC. Translation: CASNRGDGYTF.